These 25 T cell receptor beta chains were sequenced from one sample in a study of vaccination and CD4 T cells after COVID-19. Their recognized antigens are unknown. Cultured CD4+ T cell DNA underwent sequencing with the Oncomine TCR Beta short-read assay. MiXCR was run by TCRdb on the PCR reads, yielding one entry per CDR3 protein. The sample has approximately 19,000 distinct CDR3 sequences, under 60% seen once; the top ten hold almost 10%. Treatment given: approximately nine-day PBMC culture with coronavirus spike peptide pools or control peptides (ViraFEST assay). Sample: CD4+ T cells from blood, cultured in vitro, taken after SARS-CoV-2 vaccination. These receptors came from a human donor who had recovered from COVID-19.

V and J are TRBV19 and TRBJ1-6; 10 bases map to TRBD1. V shed 5 bases and J 8 bases; nucleotides not matched to a gene: 6. The CDR3 contains 15 residues. The V gene's germline CDR1 is LNHDA and CDR2 SQIVND (reference sequence). For the CDR3, the DNA is TGTGCCAGTAGTCCGGACAGGGGGAAGGATTCACCCCTCCACTTT. Protein sequence: CASSPDRGKDSPLHF.

This clonotype was observed a handful of times. This chain uses TRBV27 with TRBJ1-2; D is possibly TRBD1 (5 bases). V lost 6 bases to trimming and J lost 4 bases, with 15 bases between them. The CDR3 is 14 residues long. Germline V gene data show CDR1 as MNHEY and CDR2 as SMNVEV (reference sequence). The DNA for the CDR3 is TGTGCCAGCAGGACCCCCGGGACGCCCTATGGCTACACCTTC. Amino acids: CASRTPGTPYGYTF.

The gene calls are TRBV5-6 and TRBJ1-5, with D possibly being TRBD1 (5 bases). The CDR3 has 15 residues. Germline loops: CDR1 SGHDT, CDR2 YYEEEE. V was cut by 1 base and J by 2 bases, with 10 bases left in between. As DNA, the CDR3 is TGTGCCAGCAGCTTGTGGCAGGGTGGCAATCAGCCCCAGCATTTT. Protein sequence: CASSLWQGGNQPQHF.

The rearrangement links TRBV5-8 to TRBJ1-1; D may be TRBD1 (6 bases). This CDR3 spans 15 amino acids. Germline values: CDR1 SGHTS, CDR2 YDEGEE. The germline V and J ends were trimmed by 5 bases and 0 bases, with 14 bases remaining between them. CDR3 region: CASSIQGGMNTEAFF. The CDR3 DNA sequence: TGTGCCAGCAGTATACAGGGAGGGATGAACACTGAAGCTTTCTTT.

The chain employs TRBV20-1 and TRBJ2-2, with 11 bases identical to TRBD1. CDR3 size: 14 residues. With V trimmed by 6 bases and J by 4 bases, 4 bases remained unmatched. The germline V gene has CDR1 DFQATT and CDR2 SNEGSKA (reference sequence). The CDR3 sequence is CSAAGTGGTGELFF. CDR3 DNA: TGCAGTGCCGCGGGGACAGGGGGCACCGGGGAGCTGTTTTTT.

The chain has TRBV7-2 and TRBJ2-3; 9 positions agree with TRBD2. Germline lookup yields CDR1 SGHTA and CDR2 FQGNSA. The CDR3 contains 17 residues. With V trimmed by 5 bases and J by 0 bases, 9 bases remained unmatched. Written as DNA, the CDR3 is TGTGCCAGCAGCCCCGATAGACTAGCGGCTAGCACAGATACGCAGTATTTT. Translating it yields CASSPDRLAASTDTQYF.

This clonotype came up a few times. In DNA, the CDR3 is TGTGCCACAAGTTTACGGGGCTCCTATGGCTACACCTTC. Protein: CATSLRGSYGYTF. The chain is built from TRBV27 and TRBJ1-2; D possibly corresponds to TRBD1 (5 bases). CDR3 length equals 13 residues. Germline CDR1 MNHEY, CDR2 SMNVEV (reference sequence). V dropped 10 bases and J dropped 4 bases, with 16 bases sitting between them.

The chain employs TRBV4-2 and TRBJ1-2, with 7 bases matching TRBD1. Germline V gene data show CDR1 as LGHNA and CDR2 as YNFKEQ. This CDR3 contains 15 residues. Losses at the gene ends were 4 bases for V and 4 bases for J; bases not matched to a gene: 9. CDR3 sequence (DNA): TGTGCCAGCAGCCCGGAACAGGGGTCTAGCTATGGCTACACCTTC. Its translation: CASSPEQGSSYGYTF.

The genes are TRBV27 and TRBJ1-1; a weak D match, TRBD1 (5 bases). This CDR3 region has 15 residues. V was shortened by 2 bases and J by 6 bases, with 16 bases between the two germline ends. CDR1 is MNHEY, CDR2 SMNVEV, per germline (reference sequence). CDR3 in DNA: TGTGCCAGCAGTTTAGGATGGGACCTGGCACCTGAAGCTTTCTTT. It specifies CASSLGWDLAPEAFF.

The chain is built from TRBV20-1 and TRBJ1-1; no reliable D call. Germline loops: CDR1 DFQATT, CDR2 SNEGSKA (reference sequence). This CDR3 has 14 residues. V was trimmed by 6 bases and J by 0 bases, leaving 14 bases between them. In DNA, the CDR3 is TGCAGTGCGACAAGCCGGGTCATGAACACTGAAGCTTTCTTT. This codes for CSATSRVMNTEAFF.

The chain recombines TRBV19 with TRBJ2-6; no reliable D call. This CDR3 region has 14 residues. Between the trimmed V and J ends, which lost 5 bases and 1 base, there was a span of 6 bases. The germline V gene has CDR1 LNHDA and CDR2 SQIVND (reference sequence). The CDR3 DNA reads as TGTGCCAGTAGTTCGTGGTCTGGGGCCAACGTCCTGACTTTC. Amino acid sequence: CASSSWSGANVLTF.

The chain uses TRBV6-1 and TRBJ2-2, with TRBD2 as a possible D gene (6 bases). Trimming took 7 bases from V and 1 from J, leaving 10 bases between them. The CDR3 spans 14 residues. In germline, CDR1 is MNHNS, CDR2 SASEGT. The CDR3 DNA follows: TGTGCCAGCAAGCGCGGGGAGAACACCGGGGAGCTGTTTTTT. It specifies CASKRGENTGELFF.

This rearrangement joins TRBV7-2 to TRBJ2-3; TRBD2 might be the D (6 bases). The CDR3 totals 14 residues. CDR1 is SGHTA and CDR2 is FQGNSA in the germline V gene. V was trimmed by 3 bases and J by 0 bases, leaving 7 bases between them. This CDR3 is CASSFSGSTDTQYF. The CDR3 DNA reads TGTGCCAGCAGCTTTAGCGGTAGCACAGATACGCAGTATTTT.

The rearrangement joins TRBV19 to TRBJ2-7; no clear D. V lost 6 bases to trimming and J lost 0 bases, with 18 bases between them. The CDR3 runs to 16 residues. Germline V gene data show CDR1 as LNHDA and CDR2 as SQIVND (reference sequence). Written as DNA, the CDR3 is TGTGCCAGTAGCCCAGGACCAAGCTTAATCTCCTACGAGCAGTACTTC. Translation: CASSPGPSLISYEQYF.

This clonotype was seen a single time. The chain has TRBV6-1 and TRBJ2-2, with TRBD1 matching 9 bases. CDR1 MNHNS and CDR2 SASEGT come from the germline V gene. The CDR3 runs 16 residues. V trimming: 3 bases; J trimming: 0 bases; junction bases outside the gene matches: 2. The CDR3 loop is CASSERQGANTGELFF. CDR3 nucleotides: TGTGCCAGCAGTGAGAGACAGGGGGCGAACACCGGGGAGCTGTTTTTT.

J is TRBJ2-7 and V is TRBV12-3 or TRBV12-4; D unresolved. The CDR3 runs 13 residues. The ends were cut back, 6 bases at V and 2 bases at J, with 11 bases in the middle. For the CDR3, the DNA is TGTGCCAGCAGCCACTATAGGGCCTACGAGCAGTACTTC. This encodes CASSHYRAYEQYF.

This clonotype was counted only a few times. The chain employs TRBV18 and TRBJ1-2; D is unresolved. Trimming stripped 5 bases from V and 7 bases from J, with 14 bases between. This CDR3 is 13 amino acids long. The V gene's germline CDR1 is KGHSH and CDR2 LQKENI. CDR3 coding DNA: TGTGCCAGCTCAACCAAGGAAGGTACTGGCTACACCTTC. It yields the protein CASSTKEGTGYTF.

This clonotype showed up just a few times. The rearrangement uses TRBV6-5 and TRBJ2-7; 7 bases match TRBD1. The V gene's germline CDR1 is MNHEY and CDR2 SVGAGI. Trimming at V came to 4 bases and at J to 0 bases, leaving 6 bases not matched to a gene. The CDR3 totals 15 residues. CDR3 bases: TGTGCCAGCAGTTCGGCAGGGGGTAGCTCCTACGAGCAGTACTTC. Protein product: CASSSAGGSSYEQYF.

The DNA for the CDR3 is TGTGCCAGCTCCTTAGCGGGAGGGTTCTCTGGGGCCAACGTCCTGACTTTC. Amino acids: CASSLAGGFSGANVLTF. V is TRBV7-2 and J is TRBJ2-6; 11 bases are shared with TRBD2. The V segment lost 8 bases and the J segment 0 bases; nucleotides outside the gene matches: 6. This CDR3 comprises 17 residues. Germline-derived CDR1 and CDR2 are SGHTA and FQGNSA.

The chain carries TRBV2 and TRBJ1-2, with D hard to call. The germline V and J ends were trimmed by 2 bases and 4 bases, with 8 bases remaining between them. The CDR3 spans 13 residues. Looked up from germline, CDR1 is SNHLY and CDR2 is FYNNEI. Here the CDR3 reads CASSELAGYGYTF. CDR3 nucleotides: TGTGCCAGCAGTGAATTGGCGGGCTATGGCTACACCTTC.

This clonotype was counted a single time. The chain joins TRBV20-1 to TRBJ2-1; 11 bases agree with TRBD2. Germline V gene lookup returns CDR1 DFQATT and CDR2 SNEGSKA (reference sequence). V lost 6 bases, J lost 9 bases, and 16 bases stayed unmatched. There are 16 residues in the CDR3. The CDR3 nucleotides are TGCAGTGCCCCCCGGAGTAGCGGGGGGGCGGATAGTGAGCAGTTCTTC. The encoded protein is CSAPRSSGGADSEQFF.

This clonotype occurred a few times. V gene TRBV12-3 or TRBV12-4 combines with J gene TRBJ1-2, with a tentative D call TRBD1 (6 bases). There are 14 residues in the CDR3. Trimming took 6 bases from V and 0 from J, leaving 11 bases between them. CDR3 sequence: CASRGDTANYGYTF. CDR3 sequence (DNA): TGTGCCAGCAGGGGGGACACCGCTAACTATGGCTACACCTTC.

This chain joins TRBV29-1 and TRBJ1-2; D is perhaps TRBD1 (5 bases). Trimming removed 6 bases from V and 4 bases from J, with 12 bases in between. Germline loops: CDR1 SQVTM, CDR2 ANQGSEA. The CDR3 consists of 12 residues. The DNA for the CDR3 is TGCAGCGTGGGGGACGGACTCTATGGCTACACCTTC. Amino acid sequence: CSVGDGLYGYTF.

This chain uses TRBV24-1 with TRBJ1-5, with 10 bases fitting TRBD1. The CDR3 covers 20 residues. V dropped 3 bases and J dropped 9; count of bases not matched to a gene: 22. Germline values: CDR1 KGHDR, CDR2 SFDVKD. CDR3 nucleotide sequence: TGTGCCACCAGTGATAGATCAAGGGAAGACAGGGGGCGAGGGACTCGGCCCCAGCATTTT. Protein sequence: CATSDRSREDRGRGTRPQHF.

There are a few counts of this clonotype. The chain carries TRBV6-5 and TRBJ2-5; perhaps TRBD2 as D (6 bases). Germline-derived CDR1 and CDR2 are MNHEY and SVGAGI. The CDR3 contains 13 residues. Trimming removed 4 bases from V and 7 bases from J, with 13 bases in between. This chain's CDR3 is CASSSALGGTQYF. The CDR3 bases are TGTGCCAGCAGTTCTGCCCTCGGGGGGACCCAGTACTTC.